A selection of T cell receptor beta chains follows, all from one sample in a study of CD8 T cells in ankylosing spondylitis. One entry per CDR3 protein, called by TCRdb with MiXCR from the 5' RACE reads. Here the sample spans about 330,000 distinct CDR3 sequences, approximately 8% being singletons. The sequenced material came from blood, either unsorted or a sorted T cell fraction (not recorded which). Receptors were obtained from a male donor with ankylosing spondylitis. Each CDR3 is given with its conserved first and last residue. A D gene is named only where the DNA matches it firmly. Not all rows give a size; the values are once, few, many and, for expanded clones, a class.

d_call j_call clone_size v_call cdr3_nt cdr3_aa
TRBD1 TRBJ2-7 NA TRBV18 TGTGCCAGCTCACCCGGGACAGGGGATGTGCAGTACTTC CASSPGTGDVQYF
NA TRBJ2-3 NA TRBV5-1 TGCGCCAGCAGTCGGCAGGGGAGGGGAGCCGCTAAGGCAGATACGCAGTATTTT CASSRQGRGAAKADTQYF
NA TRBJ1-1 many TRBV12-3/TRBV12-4 TGTGCCAGCAGTTCGCAACCCGAAGCTTTCTTT CASSSQPEAFF
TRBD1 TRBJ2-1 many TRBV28 TGTGCCAGCAGCTTCCATTACAGGGGTGAGCAGTTCTTC CASSFHYRGEQFF
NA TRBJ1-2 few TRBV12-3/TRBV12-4 TGTGCCAGCAGTTTGGACAAAACCTATGGCTACACCTTC CASSLDKTYGYTF
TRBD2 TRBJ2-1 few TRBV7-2 TGTGCCAGCAGCACCCAAATAGCGGGAGGGAATGAGCAGTTCTTC CASSTQIAGGNEQFF
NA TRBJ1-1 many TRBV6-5 TGTGCCAGCAGTTACTCGAGACTGAACACTGAAGCTTTCTTT CASSYSRLNTEAFF
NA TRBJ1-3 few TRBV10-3 TGTGCCATCAGAAGGGGCTCTGGAAACACCATATATTTT CAIRRGSGNTIYF
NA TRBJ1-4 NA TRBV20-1 TGCAGTGCTAGAGCTGGGGGGCATGAAAAACTGTTTTTT CSARAGGHEKLFF
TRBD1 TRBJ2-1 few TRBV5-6 TGTGCCAGCAGCTTGGGACAGGGCCCTATCGATGAGCAGTTCTTC CASSLGQGPIDEQFF
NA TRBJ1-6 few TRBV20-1 TGCAGTGCCCTGCCCCGGCAACCCGGGTCACCCCTCCACTTT CSALPRQPGSPLHF
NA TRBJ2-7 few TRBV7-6 TGTGCCAGCAGCGGGGGTAGGACGGGTGAGCAGTACTTC CASSGGRTGEQYF
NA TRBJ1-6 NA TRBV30 TGTGCCTTGCGAGACTCCTATAATTCACCCCTCCACTTT CALRDSYNSPLHF
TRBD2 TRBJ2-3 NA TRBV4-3 TGCGCCAGCAGCCCGTCGGGAGGCGAGGGAGATACGCAGTATTTT CASSPSGGEGDTQYF
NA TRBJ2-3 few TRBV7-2 TGTGCCAGCACCGTCGGGAGCAATACAGATACGCAGTATTTT CASTVGSNTDTQYF
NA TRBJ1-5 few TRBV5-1 TGCGCCAGCAATCAGCCCCAGCATTTT CASNQPQHF
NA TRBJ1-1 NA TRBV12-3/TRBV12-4 TGTGCCAGCAACCAGCAAACGGGGGGGGTATTCGCTGAAGCTTTCTTT CASNQQTGGVFAEAFF
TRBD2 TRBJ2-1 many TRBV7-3 TGTGCCAGCAGCTCCCAAGCGGGACTTAGCTCCTACAATGAGCAGTTCTTC CASSSQAGLSSYNEQFF
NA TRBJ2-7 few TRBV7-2 TGTGCCAGCAGCTTATATAAGTGGGGATACGAGCAGTACTTC CASSLYKWGYEQYF
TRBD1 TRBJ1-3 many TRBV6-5 TGTGCCAGCAGTTCCGACAGGGGGCCTGGAAACACCATATATTTT CASSSDRGPGNTIYF
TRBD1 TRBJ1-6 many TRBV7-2 TGTGCCAGCAGCCCGACAGGGGGGTATTCACCCCTCCACTTT CASSPTGGYSPLHF
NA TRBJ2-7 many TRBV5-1 TGCGCCAGCAGCTTGGATAGGACGCAATACGAGCAGTACTTC CASSLDRTQYEQYF
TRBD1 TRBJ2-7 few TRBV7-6 TGTGCCAGCAGCTTAGCCCCGGGACAGGGCATATACGAGCAGTACTTC CASSLAPGQGIYEQYF
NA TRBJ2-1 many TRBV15 TGTGCCACCAGCAGCACAGGGAGGTCATTCAATGAGCAGTTCTTC CATSSTGRSFNEQFF
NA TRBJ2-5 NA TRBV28 TGTGCCAGCAGTGCTAAACAGGGTATGGAGACCCAGTACTTC CASSAKQGMETQYF
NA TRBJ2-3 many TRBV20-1 TGCAGTGCTCTCCAGATTGGAGATCAGTATTTT CSALQIGDQYF
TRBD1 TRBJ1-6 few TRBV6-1 TGTGCCACCATGACAGGGAGAAATTCACCCCTCCACTTT CATMTGRNSPLHF
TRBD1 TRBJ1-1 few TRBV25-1 TGTGCCAGCAGTGGAAACAGGGGCACTGAAGCTTTCTTT CASSGNRGTEAFF
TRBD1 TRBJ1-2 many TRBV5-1 TGCGCCAGCAGCTTGCTGGACAGGGTCTATGGCTACACCTTC CASSLLDRVYGYTF